This T cell receptor (beta chain) was identified during a study of blood T cell repertoires in COVID-19. Study details: COVID-19 samples collected from the United States, Italy and Spain covered acute and convalescent phases. From T cells, B-cell-depleted T cells, or PBMCs came the material, which was cDNA or gDNA.

Trimming removed 9 bases from V and 7 bases from J; junction bases left unmatched: 8. The length of the CDR3 is 13 residues. Original analysis: Estimated nucleated cell counts came from reference gene primer amplification. The data were produced by immunoSEQ multiplex PCR, yet TCRdb's version contains in-frame clones alone and is incomplete. V, J and clone size are those of that table, while D and trimming were read from the DNA. This table has 140,000 to 150,000 clones, around 80% appearing once. Sequenced: peripheral blood. This chain links TRBV12-3 or TRBV12-4 with TRBJ1-4, with TRBD1 identical over 7 bases. This TCR came from a man aged 60 to 75 with active or convalescent COVID-19. CDR3 coding DNA: TGTGCCAGTAAGGGGGCCCGGGGTGAAAAACTGTTTTTT. It codes for CASKGARGEKLFF.